Listed below are T cell receptor beta chains from one sample, sequenced in a study of cytomegalovirus exposure and HLA in healthy donors. TCRdb keeps only in-frame clones here, not all; method: immunoSEQ multiplex PCR. Of 150,000 to 200,000 clones in the sample, about 80% were seen once. Sequenced sample: PBMCs. Every receptor here comes from a man younger than 45 in good health and CMV-seropositive. The CDR3 runs from the conserved cysteine through the conserved F or W. Each record gives: D gene, V gene, clone size, J gene, CDR3 DNA, CDR3 protein. The D gene is left open where the match is weak. A clone size is listed for some rows: how often the clone was seen (once, few, many), or a class if it is expanded.

d_gene: .
v_gene: TRBV4-3
abundance: .
j_gene: TRBJ2-7
CDR3nt: TGCGCCAGCAGCCAAGAGCGGGCATCAACCTACGAGCAGTACTTC
CDR3aa: CASSQERASTYEQYF

d_gene: .
v_gene: TRBV6-1
abundance: .
j_gene: TRBJ1-3
CDR3nt: TGTGCCAGCATGGAGAGCTTCTCTGGAAACACCATATATTTT
CDR3aa: CASMESFSGNTIYF

d_gene: TRBD2
v_gene: TRBV4-1
abundance: .
j_gene: TRBJ2-5
CDR3nt: TGCGCCAGCAGCCAAGACGTAGGGCTAGCGGGAGAGACCCGGTACTTC
CDR3aa: CASSQDVGLAGETRYF

d_gene: TRBD1
v_gene: TRBV27
abundance: .
j_gene: TRBJ1-2
CDR3nt: TGTGCCAGCAGCCGGGACAGGGCCGCTAACTATGGCTACACCTTC
CDR3aa: CASSRDRAANYGYTF

d_gene: TRBD1
v_gene: TRBV7-2
abundance: .
j_gene: TRBJ1-2
CDR3nt: TGTGCCAGCAGTCGGACAGGGAACTATGGCTACACCTTC
CDR3aa: CASSRTGNYGYTF

d_gene: TRBD2
v_gene: TRBV6-5
abundance: few
j_gene: TRBJ2-1
CDR3nt: TGTGCCAGCAGTTACGGCGGGAGCCCCTACAATGAGCAGTTCTTC
CDR3aa: CASSYGGSPYNEQFF

d_gene: .
v_gene: TRBV7-2
abundance: .
j_gene: TRBJ1-5
CDR3nt: TGTGCCAGCAGCTTAGCTGGGCGCCTAAATCAGCCCCAGCATTTT
CDR3aa: CASSLAGRLNQPQHF

d_gene: .
v_gene: TRBV6-1
abundance: once
j_gene: TRBJ2-7
CDR3nt: TGTGCCAGCAGTGTAAGAGACAGGAGCTCCTACGAGCAGTACTTC
CDR3aa: CASSVRDRSSYEQYF

d_gene: .
v_gene: TRBV5-1
abundance: .
j_gene: TRBJ1-3
CDR3nt: TGCGCCAGCAGCTTGGACAGGCAAGGGTCTGGAAACACCATATATTTT
CDR3aa: CASSLDRQGSGNTIYF

d_gene: TRBD2
v_gene: TRBV6-5
abundance: once
j_gene: TRBJ2-5
CDR3nt: TGTGCCAGCAGTTATGGCCTAGCGGTGAAAGAGACCCAGTACTTC
CDR3aa: CASSYGLAVKETQYF

d_gene: .
v_gene: TRBV15
abundance: .
j_gene: TRBJ2-7
CDR3nt: TGTGCCACCAGCAGAGATCCGGACAGACCGGAGCAGTACTTC
CDR3aa: CATSRDPDRPEQYF

d_gene: TRBD1
v_gene: TRBV18
abundance: .
j_gene: TRBJ2-3
CDR3nt: TGTGCCAGCTCACCACCCCCGGGACAGGGGACGGATACGCAGTATTTT
CDR3aa: CASSPPPGQGTDTQYF

d_gene: TRBD1
v_gene: TRBV4-3
abundance: .
j_gene: TRBJ1-4
CDR3nt: TGCGCCAGCAGCCGAGAGGGACAGGCGTTTGGAAAACTGTTTTTT
CDR3aa: CASSREGQAFGKLFF

d_gene: TRBD1
v_gene: TRBV14
abundance: .
j_gene: TRBJ1-4
CDR3nt: TGTGCCAGCAGCCATGGAGGGGGCCTCGAAAAACTGTTTTTT
CDR3aa: CASSHGGGLEKLFF

d_gene: TRBD2
v_gene: TRBV5-1
abundance: .
j_gene: TRBJ2-7
CDR3nt: TGCGCCAGCAGGTTAGTGCGGGAGAGCTCCTACGAGCAGTACTTC
CDR3aa: CASRLVRESSYEQYF

d_gene: TRBD1
v_gene: TRBV28
abundance: .
j_gene: TRBJ1-5
CDR3nt: TGTGCCAGCAGCCTCCAGGGGGTTAGGGTCAATCAGCCCCAGCATTTT
CDR3aa: CASSLQGVRVNQPQHF

d_gene: .
v_gene: TRBV30
abundance: .
j_gene: TRBJ2-7
CDR3nt: TGTGCCTGGAGTGTTCTGGGACTCTACGAGCAGTACTTC
CDR3aa: CAWSVLGLYEQYF

d_gene: .
v_gene: TRBV5-4
abundance: .
j_gene: TRBJ2-7
CDR3nt: TGTGCCAGCAGCTTGCAGGCATCGGACGAGCAGTACTTC
CDR3aa: CASSLQASDEQYF

d_gene: .
v_gene: TRBV4-3
abundance: .
j_gene: TRBJ1-3
CDR3nt: TGCGCCAGCAGCCTAGGGGTGCCCTCTGGAAACACCATATATTTT
CDR3aa: CASSLGVPSGNTIYF

d_gene: .
v_gene: TRBV6-4
abundance: medium-sized
j_gene: TRBJ2-1
CDR3nt: TGTGCCAGCAGTGACGCGGCCTACAATGAGCAGTTCTTC
CDR3aa: CASSDAAYNEQFF

d_gene: .
v_gene: TRBV5-8
abundance: .
j_gene: TRBJ2-4
CDR3nt: TGTGCCAGCAGCTTATCACGCGCCATTCAGTACTTC
CDR3aa: CASSLSRAIQYF

d_gene: .
v_gene: TRBV9
abundance: .
j_gene: TRBJ1-2
CDR3nt: TGTGCCAGCAGCGGGAGTTCCTATGGCTACACCTTC
CDR3aa: CASSGSSYGYTF

d_gene: .
v_gene: TRBV19
abundance: .
j_gene: TRBJ2-7
CDR3nt: TGTGCCAGTAATCAGGGGATGGGTGTCTACGAGCAGTACTTC
CDR3aa: CASNQGMGVYEQYF

d_gene: TRBD1
v_gene: TRBV6-1
abundance: .
j_gene: TRBJ1-3
CDR3nt: TGTGCCAGCAGCTCTACAGGGGACTCTGGAAACACCATATATTTT
CDR3aa: CASSSTGDSGNTIYF

d_gene: .
v_gene: TRBV4-1
abundance: few
j_gene: TRBJ1-2
CDR3nt: TGCGCCAGCAGCCAAGGGCCAGACTTCTATGGCTACACCTTC
CDR3aa: CASSQGPDFYGYTF

d_gene: .
v_gene: TRBV30
abundance: .
j_gene: TRBJ2-7
CDR3nt: TGTGCCTGGTCCACCTATAGCGGTATAACCTACGAGCAGTACTTC
CDR3aa: CAWSTYSGITYEQYF